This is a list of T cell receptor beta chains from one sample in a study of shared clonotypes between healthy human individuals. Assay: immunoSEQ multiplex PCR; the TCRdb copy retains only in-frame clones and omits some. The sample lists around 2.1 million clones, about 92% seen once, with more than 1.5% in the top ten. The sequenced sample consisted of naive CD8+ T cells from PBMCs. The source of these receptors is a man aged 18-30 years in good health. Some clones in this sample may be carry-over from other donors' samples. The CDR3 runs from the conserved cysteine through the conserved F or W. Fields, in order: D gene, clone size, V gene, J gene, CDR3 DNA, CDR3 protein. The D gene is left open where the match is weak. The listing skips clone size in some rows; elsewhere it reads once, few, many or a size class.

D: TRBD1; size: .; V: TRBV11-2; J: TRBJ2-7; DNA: TGTGCCAGCAGCTCACCAGGGGGTCCCTACGAGCAGTACTTC; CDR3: CASSSPGGPYEQYF
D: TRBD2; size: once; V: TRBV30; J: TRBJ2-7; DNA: TGTGCCTGGAGTGCGCTAGCGGGATCCCACGAGCAGTACTTC; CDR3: CAWSALAGSHEQYF
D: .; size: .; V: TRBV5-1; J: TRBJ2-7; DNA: TGCGCCAGCAGGACCGGGGATACCTCCTACGAGCAGTACTTC; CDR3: CASRTGDTSYEQYF
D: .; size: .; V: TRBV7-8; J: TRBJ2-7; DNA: TGTGCCAGCAGTCCTCTAAGGGGTTCCTCCTACGAGCAGTACTTC; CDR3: CASSPLRGSSYEQYF
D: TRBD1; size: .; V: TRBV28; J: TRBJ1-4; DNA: TGTGCCAGCAGTTTATGGCCCCCCCTCCGGGACAGGGGGGAAACTAATGAAAAACTGTTTTTT; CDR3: CASSLWPPLRDRGETNEKLFF
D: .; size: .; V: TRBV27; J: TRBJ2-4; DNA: TGTGCCTTTCCCCTGCCAAACATTCAGTACTTC; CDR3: CAFPLPNIQYF
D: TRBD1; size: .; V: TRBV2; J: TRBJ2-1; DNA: TGTGCCAGCGGGGACAGGGTGGCTGAGCAGTTCTTC; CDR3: CASGDRVAEQFF
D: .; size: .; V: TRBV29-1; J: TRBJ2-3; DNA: TGCAGCCAGGCCGAAGGGGGGGATACGCAGTATTTT; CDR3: CSQAEGGDTQYF
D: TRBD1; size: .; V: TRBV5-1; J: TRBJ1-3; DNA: TGCGCCAGCAGCCAGGACAGGGCCTCTGGAAACACCATATATTTT; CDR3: CASSQDRASGNTIYF
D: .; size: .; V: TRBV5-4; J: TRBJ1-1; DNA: TGTGCCAGCAGCTTGGCCCGGCTGGGGAACACTGAAGCTTTCTTT; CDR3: CASSLARLGNTEAFF
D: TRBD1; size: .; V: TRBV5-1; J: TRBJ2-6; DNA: TGCGCCAGGCCGGACAGGGGGGACGGGTCTGGGGCCAACGTCCTGACTTTC; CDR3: CARPDRGDGSGANVLTF
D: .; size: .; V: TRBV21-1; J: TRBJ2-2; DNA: TGTGCCAGCAGCCCTTTACTATACACCGGGGAGCTGTTTTTT; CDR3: CASSPLLYTGELFF
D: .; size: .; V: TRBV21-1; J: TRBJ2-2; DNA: TGTGCCAGCAGCACCGGGACAGGGGGCGGGACCGGGGAGCTGTTTTTT; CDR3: CASSTGTGGGTGELFF
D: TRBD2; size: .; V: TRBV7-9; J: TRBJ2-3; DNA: TGTGCCAGCAGCTTAGTAGCGGGAGATGGCACAGATACGCAGTATTTT; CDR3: CASSLVAGDGTDTQYF
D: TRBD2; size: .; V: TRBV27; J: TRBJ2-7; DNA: TGTGCCAGCAGTAAGATAGCGGGAGGGCCCTACGAGCAGTACTTC; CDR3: CASSKIAGGPYEQYF